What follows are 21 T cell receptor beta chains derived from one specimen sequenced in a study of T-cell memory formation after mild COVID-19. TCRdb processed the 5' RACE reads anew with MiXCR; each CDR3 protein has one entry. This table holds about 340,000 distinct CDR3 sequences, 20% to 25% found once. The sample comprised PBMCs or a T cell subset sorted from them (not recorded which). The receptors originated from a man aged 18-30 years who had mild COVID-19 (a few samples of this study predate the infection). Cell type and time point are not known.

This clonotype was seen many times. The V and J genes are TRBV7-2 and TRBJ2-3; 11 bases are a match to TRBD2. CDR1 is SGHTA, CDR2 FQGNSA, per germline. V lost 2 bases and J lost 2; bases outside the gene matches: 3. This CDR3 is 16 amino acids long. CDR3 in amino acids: CASSLLAGGPTDTQYF. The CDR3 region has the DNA TGTGCCAGCAGCTTACTAGCGGGGGGACCCACAGATACGCAGTATTTT.

The CDR3: CASSGTGAWETQYF. For the CDR3, the DNA is TGTGCCAGCAGCGGCACAGGGGCTTGGGAGACCCAGTACTTC. The J gene is TRBJ2-5, the V gene TRBV3-1, with TRBD1 identical over 7 bases. The CDR3 consists of 14 residues. Germline V lookup: CDR1 LGHDT, CDR2 YNNKEL (reference sequence). V was pared by 5 bases and J by 5 bases, with 8 bases of the junction left unmatched.

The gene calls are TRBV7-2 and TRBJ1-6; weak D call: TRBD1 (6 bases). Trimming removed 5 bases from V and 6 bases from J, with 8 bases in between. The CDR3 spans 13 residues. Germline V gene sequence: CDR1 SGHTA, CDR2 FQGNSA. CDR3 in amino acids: CASSLDSNSPLHF. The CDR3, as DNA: TGTGCCAGCAGCCTGGACAGTAATTCACCCCTCCACTTT.

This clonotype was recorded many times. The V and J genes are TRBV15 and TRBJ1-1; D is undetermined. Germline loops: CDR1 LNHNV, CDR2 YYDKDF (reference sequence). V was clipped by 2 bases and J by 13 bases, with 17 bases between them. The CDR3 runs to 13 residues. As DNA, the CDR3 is TGTGCCACCAGCAGACGAGGAACGCCTGACGTTTTCTTT. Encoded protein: CATSRRGTPDVFF.

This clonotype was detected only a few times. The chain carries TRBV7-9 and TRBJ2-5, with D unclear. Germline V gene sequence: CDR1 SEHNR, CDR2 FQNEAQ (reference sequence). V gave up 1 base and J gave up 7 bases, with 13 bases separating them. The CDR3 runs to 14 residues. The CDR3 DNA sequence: TGTGCCAGCAGCTTAGGACTTTCCTACGGGACCCAGTACTTC. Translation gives CASSLGLSYGTQYF.

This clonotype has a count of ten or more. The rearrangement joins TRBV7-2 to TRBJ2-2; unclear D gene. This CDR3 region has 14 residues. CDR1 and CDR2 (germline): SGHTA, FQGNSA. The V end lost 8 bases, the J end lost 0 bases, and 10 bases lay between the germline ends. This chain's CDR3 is CASVSGANTGELFF. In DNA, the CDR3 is TGTGCCAGCGTCTCAGGAGCGAACACCGGGGAGCTGTTTTTT.

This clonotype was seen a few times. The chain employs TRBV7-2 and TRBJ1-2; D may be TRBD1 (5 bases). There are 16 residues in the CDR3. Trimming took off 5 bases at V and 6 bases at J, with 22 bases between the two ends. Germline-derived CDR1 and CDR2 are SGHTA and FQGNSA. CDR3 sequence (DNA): TGTGCCAGCAGCCGAGTCGGGGGGGAGGTCCTTAATGGCTACACCTTC. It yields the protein CASSRVGGEVLNGYTF.

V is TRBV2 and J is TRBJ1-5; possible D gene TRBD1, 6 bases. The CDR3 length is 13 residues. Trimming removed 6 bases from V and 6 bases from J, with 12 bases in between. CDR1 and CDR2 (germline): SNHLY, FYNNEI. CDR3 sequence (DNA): TGTGCCAGCAGGTTTACAGGGATTCAGCCCCAGCATTTT. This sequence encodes CASRFTGIQPQHF.

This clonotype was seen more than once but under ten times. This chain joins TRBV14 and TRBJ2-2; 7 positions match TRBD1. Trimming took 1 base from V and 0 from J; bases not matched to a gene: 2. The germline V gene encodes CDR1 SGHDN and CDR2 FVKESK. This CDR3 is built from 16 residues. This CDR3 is CASSQGDSTNTGELFF. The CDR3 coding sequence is TGTGCCAGCAGCCAAGGGGACAGCACGAACACCGGGGAGCTGTTTTTT.

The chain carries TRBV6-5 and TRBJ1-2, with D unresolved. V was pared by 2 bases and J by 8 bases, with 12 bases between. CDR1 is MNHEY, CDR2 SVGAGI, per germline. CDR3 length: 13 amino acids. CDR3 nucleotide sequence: TGTGCCAGCAGTTACGGCGACCGGCTGGGCTACACCTTC. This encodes CASSYGDRLGYTF.

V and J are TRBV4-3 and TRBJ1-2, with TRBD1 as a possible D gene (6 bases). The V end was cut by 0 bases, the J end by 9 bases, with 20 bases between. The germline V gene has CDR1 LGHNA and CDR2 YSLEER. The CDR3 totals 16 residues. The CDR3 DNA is TGCGCCAGCAGCCAAGACGGGGGGGAGGGGGAGACTAGCTACACCTTC. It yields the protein CASSQDGGEGETSYTF.

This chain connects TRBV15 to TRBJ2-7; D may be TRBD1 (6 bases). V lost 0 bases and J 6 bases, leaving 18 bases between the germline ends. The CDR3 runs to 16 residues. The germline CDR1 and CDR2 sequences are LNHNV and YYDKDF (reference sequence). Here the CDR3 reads CATSREGEQGGSEQYF. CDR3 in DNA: TGTGCCACCAGCAGAGAAGGTGAACAGGGTGGATCCGAGCAGTACTTC.

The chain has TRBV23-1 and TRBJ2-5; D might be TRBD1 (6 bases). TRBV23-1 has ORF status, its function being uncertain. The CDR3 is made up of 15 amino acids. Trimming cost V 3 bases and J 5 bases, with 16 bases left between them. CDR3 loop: CASSHSQGYGETQYF. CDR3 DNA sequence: TGCGCCAGCAGTCACAGCCAGGGGTATGGGGAGACCCAGTACTTC.

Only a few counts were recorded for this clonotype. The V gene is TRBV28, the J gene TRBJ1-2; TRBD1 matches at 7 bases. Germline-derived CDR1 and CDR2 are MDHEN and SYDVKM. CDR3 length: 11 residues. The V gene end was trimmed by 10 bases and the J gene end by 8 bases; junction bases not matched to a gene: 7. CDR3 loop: CATGTARGYTF. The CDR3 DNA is TGTGCCACCGGGACAGCTAGAGGCTACACCTTC.

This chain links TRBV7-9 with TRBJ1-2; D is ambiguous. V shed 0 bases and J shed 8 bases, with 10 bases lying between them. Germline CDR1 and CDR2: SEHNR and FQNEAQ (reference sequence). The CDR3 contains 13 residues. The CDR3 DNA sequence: TGTGCCAGCAGCTTAGCGCTGAGCAGCGGCTACACCTTC. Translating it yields CASSLALSSGYTF.

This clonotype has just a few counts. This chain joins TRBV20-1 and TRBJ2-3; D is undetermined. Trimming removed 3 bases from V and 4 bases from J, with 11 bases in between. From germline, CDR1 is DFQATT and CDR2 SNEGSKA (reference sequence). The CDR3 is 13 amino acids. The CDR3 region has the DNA TGCAGTGCTAGGGGTGGGTCCTCAGATACGCAGTATTTT. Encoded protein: CSARGGSSDTQYF.

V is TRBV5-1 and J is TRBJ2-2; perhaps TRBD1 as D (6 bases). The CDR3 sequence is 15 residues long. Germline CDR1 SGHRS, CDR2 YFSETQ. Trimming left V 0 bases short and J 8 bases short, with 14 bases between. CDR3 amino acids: CASSLASGVEGELFF. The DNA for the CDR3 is TGCGCCAGCAGCTTGGCCTCAGGGGTTGAAGGGGAGCTGTTTTTT.

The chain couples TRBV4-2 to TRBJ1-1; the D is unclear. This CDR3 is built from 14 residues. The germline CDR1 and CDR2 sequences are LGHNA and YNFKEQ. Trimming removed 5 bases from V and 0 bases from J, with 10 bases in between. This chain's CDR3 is CASSLDPMNTEAFF. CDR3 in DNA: TGTGCCAGCAGCTTGGACCCCATGAACACTGAAGCTTTCTTT.

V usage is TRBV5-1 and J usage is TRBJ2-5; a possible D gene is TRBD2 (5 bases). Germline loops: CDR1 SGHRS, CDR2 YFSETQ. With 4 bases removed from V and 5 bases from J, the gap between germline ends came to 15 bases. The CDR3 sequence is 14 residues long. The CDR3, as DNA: TGCGCCAGCAGCATTCCCGGTGGCGGGGAGACCCAGTACTTC. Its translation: CASSIPGGGETQYF.

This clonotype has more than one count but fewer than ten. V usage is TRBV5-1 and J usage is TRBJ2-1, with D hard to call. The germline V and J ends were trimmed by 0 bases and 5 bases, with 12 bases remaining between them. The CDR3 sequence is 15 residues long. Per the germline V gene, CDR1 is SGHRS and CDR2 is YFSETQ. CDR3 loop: CASSLGQALHNEQFF. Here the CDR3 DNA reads TGCGCCAGCAGCTTGGGGCAGGCCCTTCACAATGAGCAGTTCTTC.

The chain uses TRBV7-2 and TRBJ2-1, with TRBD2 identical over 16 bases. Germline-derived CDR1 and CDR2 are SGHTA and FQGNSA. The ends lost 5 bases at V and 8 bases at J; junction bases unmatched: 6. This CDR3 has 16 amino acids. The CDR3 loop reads CASSRGLAGGQDEQFF. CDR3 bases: TGTGCCAGCAGCAGGGGACTAGCGGGGGGGCAAGATGAGCAGTTCTTC.